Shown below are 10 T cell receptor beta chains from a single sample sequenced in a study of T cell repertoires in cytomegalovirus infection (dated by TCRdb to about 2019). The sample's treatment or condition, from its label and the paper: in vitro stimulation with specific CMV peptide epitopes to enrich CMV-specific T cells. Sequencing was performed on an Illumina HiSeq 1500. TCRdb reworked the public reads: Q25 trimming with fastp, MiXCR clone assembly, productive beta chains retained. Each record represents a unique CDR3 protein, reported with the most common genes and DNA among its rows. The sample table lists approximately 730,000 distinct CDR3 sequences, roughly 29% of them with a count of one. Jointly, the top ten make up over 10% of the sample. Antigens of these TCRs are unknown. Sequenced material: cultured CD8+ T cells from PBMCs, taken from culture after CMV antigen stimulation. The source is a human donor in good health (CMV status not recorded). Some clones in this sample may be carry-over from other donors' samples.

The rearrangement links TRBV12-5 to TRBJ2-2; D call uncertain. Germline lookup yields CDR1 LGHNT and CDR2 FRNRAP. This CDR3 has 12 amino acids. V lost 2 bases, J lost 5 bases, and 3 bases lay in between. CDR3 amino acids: CASGLWTGELFF. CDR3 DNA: TGTGCTAGTGGTTTGTGGACCGGGGAGCTGTTTTTT.

The CDR3 DNA reads as TGTGCCAGCAGTATATTGCGGCTACGCTCCTACAATGAGCAGTTCTTC. Its protein is CASSILRLRSYNEQFF. The chain joins TRBV27 to TRBJ2-1; D unresolved. This CDR3 comprises 16 residues. The V gene lost 5 bases and the J gene lost 0 bases, with 14 bases spanning the gap. Germline V lookup: CDR1 MNHEY, CDR2 SMNVEV (reference sequence).

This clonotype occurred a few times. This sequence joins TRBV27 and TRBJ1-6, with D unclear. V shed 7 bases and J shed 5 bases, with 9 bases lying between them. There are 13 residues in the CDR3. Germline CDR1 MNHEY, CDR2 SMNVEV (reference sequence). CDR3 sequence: CASKTADNSPLHF. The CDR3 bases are TGTGCCAGCAAGACGGCCGATAATTCACCCCTCCACTTT.

In nucleotides, the CDR3 is TGCAGCGTTGCTGCGTCTGGGGGCAATCAGCCCCAGCATTTT. Its protein product is CSVAASGGNQPQHF. The J gene is TRBJ1-5, the V gene TRBV29-1; D is ambiguous. The CDR3 extends over 14 amino acids. With 4 bases removed from V and 2 bases from J, the gap between germline ends came to 12 bases. Germline CDR1 SQVTM, CDR2 ANQGSEA.

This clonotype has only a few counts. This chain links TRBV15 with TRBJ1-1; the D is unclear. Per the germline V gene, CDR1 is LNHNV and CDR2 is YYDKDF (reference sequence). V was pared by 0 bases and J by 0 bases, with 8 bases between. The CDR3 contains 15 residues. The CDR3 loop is CATSRDRQLNTEAFF. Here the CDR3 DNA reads TGTGCCACCAGCAGAGATAGGCAGCTGAACACTGAAGCTTTCTTT.

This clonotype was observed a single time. The CDR3 loop is CASSPTRISGNSPLHF. The CDR3 bases are TGTGCCAGCAGTCCAACCAGGATATCGGGCAATTCACCCCTCCACTTT. The V and J genes are TRBV27 and TRBJ1-6; no firm D call. Trimming removed 5 bases at V and 7 bases at J, with 18 bases between. The CDR3 is made up of 16 amino acids. Per the germline V gene, CDR1 is MNHEY and CDR2 is SMNVEV (reference sequence).

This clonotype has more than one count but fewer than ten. This CDR3 reads CASSPVGANTEAFF. CDR3 sequence (DNA): TGTGCCAGCAGTCCCGTCGGTGCGAACACTGAAGCTTTCTTT. The chain couples TRBV27 to TRBJ1-1; unclear D gene. Per germline, CDR1 MNHEY and CDR2 SMNVEV (reference sequence). V shed 5 bases and J shed 1 base, with 11 bases lying between them. This CDR3 comprises 14 residues.

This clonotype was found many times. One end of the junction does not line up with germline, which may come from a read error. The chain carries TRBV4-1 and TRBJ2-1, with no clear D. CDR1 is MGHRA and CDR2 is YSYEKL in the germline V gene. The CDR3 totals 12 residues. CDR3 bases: TGTGCCAGCAGCCAAGCGAGCAATGAGCAGTTCTTC. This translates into CASSQASNEQFF.

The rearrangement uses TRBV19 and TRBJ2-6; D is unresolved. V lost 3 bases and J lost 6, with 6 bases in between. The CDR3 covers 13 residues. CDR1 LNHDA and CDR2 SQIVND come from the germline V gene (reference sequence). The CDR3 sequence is CASSIWEANVLTF. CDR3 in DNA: TGTGCCAGTAGTATTTGGGAGGCCAACGTCCTGACTTTC.

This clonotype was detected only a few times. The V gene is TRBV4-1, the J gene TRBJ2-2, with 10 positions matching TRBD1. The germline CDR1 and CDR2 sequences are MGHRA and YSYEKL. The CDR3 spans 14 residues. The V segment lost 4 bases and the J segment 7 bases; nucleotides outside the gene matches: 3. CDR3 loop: CASSPTGGFGELFF. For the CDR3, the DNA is TGCGCCAGCAGCCCGACAGGGGGCTTCGGGGAGCTGTTTTTT.